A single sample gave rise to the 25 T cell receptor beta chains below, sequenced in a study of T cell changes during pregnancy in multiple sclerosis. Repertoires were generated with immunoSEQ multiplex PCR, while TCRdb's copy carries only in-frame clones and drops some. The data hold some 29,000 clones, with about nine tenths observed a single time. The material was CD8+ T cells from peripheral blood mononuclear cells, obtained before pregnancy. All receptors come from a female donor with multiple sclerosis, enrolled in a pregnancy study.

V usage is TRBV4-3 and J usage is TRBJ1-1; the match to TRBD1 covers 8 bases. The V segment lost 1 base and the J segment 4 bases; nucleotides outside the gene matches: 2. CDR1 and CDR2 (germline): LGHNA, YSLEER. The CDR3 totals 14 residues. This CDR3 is CASSQAQGGTEAFF. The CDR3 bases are TGCGCCAGCAGCCAAGCACAGGGGGGCACTGAAGCTTTCTTT.

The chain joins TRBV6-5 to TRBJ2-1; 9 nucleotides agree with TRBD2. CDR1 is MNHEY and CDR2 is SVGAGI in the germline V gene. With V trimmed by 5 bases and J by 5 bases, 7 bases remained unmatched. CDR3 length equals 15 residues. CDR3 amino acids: CASSPLAGAHNEQFF. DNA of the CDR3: TGTGCCAGCAGTCCCTTAGCGGGAGCTCACAATGAGCAGTTCTTC.

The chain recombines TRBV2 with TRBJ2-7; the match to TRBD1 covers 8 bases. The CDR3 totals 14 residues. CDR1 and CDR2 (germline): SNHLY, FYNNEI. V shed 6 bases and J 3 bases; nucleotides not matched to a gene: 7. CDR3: CASREGQVYYEQYF. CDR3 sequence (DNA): TGTGCCAGCAGAGAGGGACAGGTTTACTACGAGCAGTACTTC.

The CDR3 bases are TGTGCCAGCAGCTCGGGGACTTCTAGCACAGATACGCAGTATTTT. Amino acids: CASSSGTSSTDTQYF. The chain couples TRBV5-4 to TRBJ2-3; weak D call: TRBD2 (6 bases). The CDR3 loop spans 15 amino acids. The germline V gene encodes CDR1 SGHNT and CDR2 YYREEE (reference sequence). V was clipped by 3 bases and J by 0 bases, with 11 bases between them.

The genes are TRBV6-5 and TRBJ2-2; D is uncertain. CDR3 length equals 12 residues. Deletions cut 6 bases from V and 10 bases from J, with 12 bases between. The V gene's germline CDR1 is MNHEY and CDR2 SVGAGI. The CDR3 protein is CASSPRRPELFF. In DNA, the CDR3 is TGTGCCAGCAGCCCTAGGCGGCCGGAGCTGTTTTTT.

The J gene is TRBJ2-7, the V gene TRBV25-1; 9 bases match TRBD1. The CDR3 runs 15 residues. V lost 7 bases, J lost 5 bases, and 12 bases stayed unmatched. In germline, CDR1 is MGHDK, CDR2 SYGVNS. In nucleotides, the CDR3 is TGTGCCAGCACCGGAGAACGGGACAGGGAAGACGAGCAGTACTTC. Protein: CASTGERDREDEQYF.

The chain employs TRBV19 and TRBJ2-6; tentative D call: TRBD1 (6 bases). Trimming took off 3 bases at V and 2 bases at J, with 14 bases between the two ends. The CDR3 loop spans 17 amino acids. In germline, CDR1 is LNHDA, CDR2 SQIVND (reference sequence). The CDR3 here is CASSIGQGQTGANVLTF. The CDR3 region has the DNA TGTGCCAGTAGTATTGGTCAGGGACAAACTGGGGCCAACGTCCTGACTTTC.

The CDR3 loop is CASRIRGDEQFF. The CDR3 DNA reads TGCGCCAGCAGGATCAGGGGCGATGAGCAGTTCTTC. The J gene is TRBJ2-1, the V gene TRBV10-2, with D maybe TRBD1 (6 bases). CDR1 and CDR2 from the germline V gene are WSHSY and SAAADI. V lost 6 bases to trimming and J lost 8 bases, with 11 bases between them. This CDR3 is built from 12 residues.

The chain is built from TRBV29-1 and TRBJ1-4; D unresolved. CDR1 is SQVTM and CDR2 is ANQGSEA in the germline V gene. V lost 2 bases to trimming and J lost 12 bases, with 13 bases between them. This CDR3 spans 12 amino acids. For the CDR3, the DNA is TGCAGCGTTGAAATTACCCGGAGGGAACTGTTTTTT. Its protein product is CSVEITRRELFF.

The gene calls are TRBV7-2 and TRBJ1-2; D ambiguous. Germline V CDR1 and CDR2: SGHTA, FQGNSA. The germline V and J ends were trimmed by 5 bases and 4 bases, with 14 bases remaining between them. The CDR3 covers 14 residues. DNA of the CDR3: TGTGCCAGCAGCCTAGGGCAGGAGGGCTATGGCTACACCTTC. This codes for CASSLGQEGYGYTF. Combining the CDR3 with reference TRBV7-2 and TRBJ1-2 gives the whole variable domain GAGVSQSPSNKVTEKGKDVELRCDPISGHTALYWYRQSLGQGLEFLIYFQGNSAPDKSGLPSDRFSAERTGGSVSTLTIQRTQQEDSAVYLCASSLGQEGYGYTFGSGTRLTVV.

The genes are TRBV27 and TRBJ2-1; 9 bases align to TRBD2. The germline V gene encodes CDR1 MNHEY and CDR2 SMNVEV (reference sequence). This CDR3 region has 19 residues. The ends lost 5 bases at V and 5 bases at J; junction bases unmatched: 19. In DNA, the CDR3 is TGTGCCAGCAGTCTACCCCGGGCGAGTAGCGGGAGAACCCACAATGAGCAGTTCTTC. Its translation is CASSLPRASSGRTHNEQFF.

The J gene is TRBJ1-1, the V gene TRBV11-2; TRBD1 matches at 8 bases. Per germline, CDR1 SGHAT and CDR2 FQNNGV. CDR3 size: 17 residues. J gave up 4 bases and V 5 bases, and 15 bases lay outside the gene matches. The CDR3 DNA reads TGTGCCAGCAGCGAAATCTTAGAGGACAGGGATGGCACTGAAGCTTTCTTT. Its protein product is CASSEILEDRDGTEAFF. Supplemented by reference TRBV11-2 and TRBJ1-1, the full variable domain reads EAGVAQSPRYKIIEKRQSVAFWCNPISGHATLYWYQQILGQGPKLLIQFQNNGVVDDSQLPKDRFSAERLKGVDSTLKIQPAKLEDSAVYLCASSEILEDRDGTEAFFGQGTRLTVV.

The CDR3 spells CASSPWTSDAAATGELFF. The CDR3 region has the DNA TGTGCCAGCTCACCCTGGACTAGCGACGCCGCCGCGACCGGGGAGCTGTTTTTT. V usage is TRBV18 and J usage is TRBJ2-2, with 9 nucleotides matching TRBD2. CDR1 is KGHSH, CDR2 LQKENI, per germline. V shed 3 bases and J 5 bases; nucleotides not matched to a gene: 13. The CDR3 length is 18 residues.

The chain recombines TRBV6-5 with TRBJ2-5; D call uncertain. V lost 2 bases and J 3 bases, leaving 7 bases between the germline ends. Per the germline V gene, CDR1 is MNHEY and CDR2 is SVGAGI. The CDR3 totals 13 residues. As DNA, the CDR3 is TGTGCCAGCAGTTACAACTTTGAAGAGACCCAGTACTTC. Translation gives CASSYNFEETQYF.

The CDR3 spells CASSPPGLAEAFF. CDR3 coding DNA: TGTGCCAGCAGCCCACCGGGATTGGCTGAAGCTTTCTTT. This rearrangement joins TRBV7-9 to TRBJ1-1; D not certain. The germline V gene has CDR1 SEHNR and CDR2 FQNEAQ (reference sequence). The CDR3 consists of 13 residues. The ends were cut back, 5 bases at V and 6 bases at J, with 13 bases in the middle.

CDR3 loop: CASRVVAGGVYGYTF. The CDR3 DNA follows: TGTGCCAGCAGGGTCGTGGCAGGGGGCGTCTATGGCTACACCTTC. The chain couples TRBV28 to TRBJ1-2, with 8 bases fitting TRBD1. V lost 6 bases to trimming and J lost 4 bases; unmatched junction nucleotides: 10. Germline V gene sequence: CDR1 MDHEN, CDR2 SYDVKM. The CDR3 loop spans 15 amino acids.

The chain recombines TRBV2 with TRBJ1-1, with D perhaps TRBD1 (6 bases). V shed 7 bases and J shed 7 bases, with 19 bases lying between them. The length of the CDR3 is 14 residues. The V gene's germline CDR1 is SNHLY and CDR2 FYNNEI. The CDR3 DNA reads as TGTGCCAGCACCGAGGACAGAAACATGTATGAAGCTTTCTTT. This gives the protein CASTEDRNMYEAFF.

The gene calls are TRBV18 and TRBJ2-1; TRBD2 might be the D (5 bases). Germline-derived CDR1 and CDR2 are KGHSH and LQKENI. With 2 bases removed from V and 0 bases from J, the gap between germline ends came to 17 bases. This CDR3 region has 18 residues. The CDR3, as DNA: TGTGCCAGCTCACCATGGGAGTCTACTCGGAGCTCCTACAATGAGCAGTTCTTC. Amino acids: CASSPWESTRSSYNEQFF. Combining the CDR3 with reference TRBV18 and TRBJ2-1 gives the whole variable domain NAGVMQNPRHLVRRRGQEARLRCSPMKGHSHVYWYRQLPEEGLKFMVYLQKENIIDESGMPKERFSAEFPKEGPSILRIQQVVRGDSAAYFCASSPWESTRSSYNEQFFGPGTRLTVL.

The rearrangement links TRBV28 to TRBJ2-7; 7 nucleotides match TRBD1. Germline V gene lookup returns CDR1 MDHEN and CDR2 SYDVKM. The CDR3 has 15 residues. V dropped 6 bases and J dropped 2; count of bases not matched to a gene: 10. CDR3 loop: CASRPAGTDPYEQYF. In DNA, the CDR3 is TGTGCCAGCAGACCAGCCGGGACAGACCCCTACGAGCAGTACTTC.

CDR3 residues: CASSLVEAGGPDEQFF. In DNA, the CDR3 is TGTGCCAGCAGCTTAGTAGAAGCGGGAGGGCCAGATGAGCAGTTCTTC. The gene calls are TRBV11-2 and TRBJ2-1, with 10 bases identical to TRBD2. The trim removed 1 base at V and 8 bases at J, leaving 8 bases unmatched. Germline loops: CDR1 SGHAT, CDR2 FQNNGV. CDR3 size: 16 residues.

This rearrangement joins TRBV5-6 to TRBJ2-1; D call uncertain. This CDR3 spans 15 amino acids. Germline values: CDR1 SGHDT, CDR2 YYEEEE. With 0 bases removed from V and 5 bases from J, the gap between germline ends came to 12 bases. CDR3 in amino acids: CASSLDVQVNNEQFF. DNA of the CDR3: TGTGCCAGCAGCTTGGATGTGCAGGTCAACAATGAGCAGTTCTTC.

The CDR3 sequence: CSVEQRESTGELFF. In DNA form, the CDR3 reads TGCAGCGTTGAGCAGCGGGAGAGCACCGGGGAGCTGTTTTTT. The chain combines TRBV29-1 with TRBJ2-2; 8 bases map to TRBD2. This CDR3 has 14 amino acids. V was pared by 3 bases and J by 4 bases, with 4 bases of the junction left unmatched. Per germline, CDR1 SQVTM and CDR2 ANQGSEA.

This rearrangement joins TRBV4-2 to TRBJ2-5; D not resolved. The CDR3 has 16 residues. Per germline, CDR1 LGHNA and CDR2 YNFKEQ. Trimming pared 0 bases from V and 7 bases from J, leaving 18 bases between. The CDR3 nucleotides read TGTGCCAGCAGCCAAGATTTGGCTAGTGGTGGCGGGACCCAGTACTTC. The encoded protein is CASSQDLASGGGTQYF.

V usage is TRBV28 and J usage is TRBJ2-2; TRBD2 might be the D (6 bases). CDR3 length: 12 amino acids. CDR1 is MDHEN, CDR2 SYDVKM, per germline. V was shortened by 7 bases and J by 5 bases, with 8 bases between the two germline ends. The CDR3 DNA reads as TGTGCCAGCACCCGGGGGACCGGGGAGCTGTTTTTT. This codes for CASTRGTGELFF.

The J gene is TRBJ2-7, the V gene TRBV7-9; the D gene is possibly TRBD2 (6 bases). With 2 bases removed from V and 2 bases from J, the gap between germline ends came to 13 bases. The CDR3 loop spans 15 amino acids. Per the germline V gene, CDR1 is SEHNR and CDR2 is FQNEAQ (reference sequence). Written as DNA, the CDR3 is TGTGCCAGCAGCTTACCTACTAGCAGCCCCTACGAGCAGTACTTC. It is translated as CASSLPTSSPYEQYF.